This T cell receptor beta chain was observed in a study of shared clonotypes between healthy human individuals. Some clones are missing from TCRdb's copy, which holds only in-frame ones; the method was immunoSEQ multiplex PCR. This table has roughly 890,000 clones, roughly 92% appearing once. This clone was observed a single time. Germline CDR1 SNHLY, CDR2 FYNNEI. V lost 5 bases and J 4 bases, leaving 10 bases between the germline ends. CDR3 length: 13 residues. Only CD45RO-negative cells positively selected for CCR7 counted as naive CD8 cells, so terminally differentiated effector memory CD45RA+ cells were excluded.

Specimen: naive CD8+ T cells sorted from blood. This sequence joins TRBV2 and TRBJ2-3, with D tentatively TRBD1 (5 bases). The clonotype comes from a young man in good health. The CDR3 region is CASSPGLADTQYF. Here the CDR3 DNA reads TGTGCCAGCAGTCCAGGGTTAGCAGATACGCAGTATTTT.